The present entry profiles one T cell receptor beta chain with its context. No antigen is known for it. Nothing much larger sits one base from this clone, and base qualities are not available. TCRbeta CDR3 regions were sequenced with the immunoSEQ Assay. After extraction, genomic DNA underwent amplification by bias-controlled multiplex PCR, followed by high-throughput sequencing. In the original analysis: To quantify the absolute abundance of every unique TCRbeta CDR3 region, sequences were collapsed and filtered. T cell fraction was estimated by normalization of TCRbeta template counts to usable DNA, with usable DNA being measured through amplification of reference genes present in all nucleated cells. Repertoire TCRs were annotated as SARS-CoV-2-specific by exact matching of V gene, CDR3 amino acid sequence and J gene to a known reactive TCR set. The reference SARS-CoV-2 TCR set came from MIRA and was filtered for enrichment in COVID-19-positive ImmuneCODE repertoires, removing public or cross-reactive TCRs. Drawing on the MIRA antigens, annotated TCRs were analysed further at the level of specific ORF or position within ORF. Breadth was defined as the number of annotated unique rearrangements divided by the total number of unique productive rearrangements, and depth was defined as the summed frequency of the annotated unique rearrangements. Two-sided Wilcoxon rank-sum tests were applied when comparing TCR breadth between groups. TCRdb stores this immuneACCESS table with in-frame sequences only. Part of the clones is absent; in the studies checked, under half of the shortfall reflects unresolved V genes, and no reason is known for the rest. V and J calls and clone size are those listed in that table; D and trimming were worked out from the DNA. For this sample the table gives a few hundred thousand clones, of which approximately 83% were detected only once. The top ten clonotypes cover around 7.4% of the sample.

The sample comes from a study of Ad26.COV2.S vaccination and SARS-CoV-2 variants (TCRdb year 2021). For the study in its entirety: Vaccine-arm donors were drawn from COV1001, a multicentre, randomized, double-blind, placebo-controlled phase I-IIa trial of Ad26.COV2.S in healthy adults. Ad26.COV2.S was administered intramuscularly at 5 x 10^10 or 1 x 10^11 viral particles, either as a single shot or as two shots given 56 days apart. TCRbeta repertoire sequencing was used to assess the specificity and breadth of SARS-CoV-2-reactive T cell receptors after Ad26.COV2.S vaccination. A total of 32 samples were included in the TCR-sequenced set, comprising about 20 Ad26.COV2.S vaccine recipients, 5 placebo recipients and 8 SARS-CoV-2 convalescent individuals. Participants in the trial were split at random into five groups of five each, receiving low-dose or high-dose Ad26.COV2.S once or twice, or else placebo on both occasions. Investigators remained blinded to trial group allocation during experiments and outcome assessment. The investigation overall reported the following: Vaccine and placebo recipients had similar non-spike TCR breadth, a finding consistent with the vaccine containing only spike. After vaccination, spike-specific CD8+ and CD4+ T cell responses were reported to show substantial breadth. Compared with placebo recipients, Ad26.COV2.S recipients showed higher spike-specific TCR breadth (P = 0.0014). Comparing responses between vaccine doses or regimens was not something the study was powered to do. The authors noted that total T cell responses may have been underestimated by the TCR breadth and depth analyses.

According to the study, the label for this sample's treatment or condition signals: roughly 20 received Ad26.COV2.S at low or high dose, single or two shots; about 5 received placebo; per-sample allocation not given. For vaccine and placebo recipients, repertoires were sequenced using samples collected on day 63 after the first injection. Cohort 1b enrolled roughly 25 adults aged 18-55 years at a single site in Boston, USA, between 29 July and 7 August 2020. Ad26.COV2.S consisted of a replication-incompetent adenovirus type 26 vector by which a prefusion-stabilized SARS-CoV-2 spike protein from the original Wuhan strain was expressed. The CDR3 goes from the cysteine to the phenylalanine over 15 residues. Only the CDR3 DNA stays, 45 bases, in frame from base 1. Per the germline V gene, SGHRS is the CDR1 and YFSETQ is the CDR2. Trimming costs V 2 bases and J 4 bases, and their ends lie 16 bases apart.

This specimen was peripheral blood, taken in a trial of Ad26.COV2.S vaccine versus placebo. This receptor was taken from a person aged 18 to 59 who received the Ad26.COV2.S COVID-19 vaccine or a placebo. Recombination linked TRBV5-1 to TRBJ2-7; 7 matching bases give a weak D call of TRBD1. The sequenced DNA is TGCGCCAGCAGCTTAGGGGGGACAGAGTCTTACGAGCAGTACTTC. Protein translation: CASSLGGTESYEQYF.